This T cell receptor (beta chain) was sequenced during a study of T cell repertoires in cytomegalovirus infection (dated by TCRdb to between 2018 and 2020). Regarding the research as a whole: Alongside well-studied HLA-B-restricted epitopes, the peptide stimulations were aimed at recently identified HLA-C-restricted CMV epitopes, whose presentation resists viral immunomodulation. Donor HLA type was relevant to the analysis, because carriage of CMV infection together with the matching HLA type was indicated by public TCR beta signatures.

The meaning of the sample's treatment or condition label: in vitro stimulation with specific CMV peptide epitopes to enrich CMV-specific T cells. Beyond this particular receptor, the publication reports: In both this cohort and an independent roughly 330-donor cohort, the cumulative frequency of public TCR beta family members distinguished carriers of CMV infection plus the relevant HLA type. The ex vivo response was dominated by HLA-C-restricted CMV-specific TCR beta clonotypes, which also provided the single most frequent clonotype in two of eight donors.

The CDR3 measures 16 amino acids from cysteine to phenylalanine. The read is trimmed to its CDR3 DNA, 48 bases read in frame from base 1. CDR1 and CDR2 (ENHRY, SYGVKD) derive from the germline V gene. V is reduced by 5 bases and J by 6 bases, leaving a spacing of 19 bases between them. On this clonotype: Its antigen specificity is not known. One base away there is no much larger clone; base qualities are not given.

Instrument on record: Illumina HiSeq 1500. TCRdb trimmed the raw reads at Q25, called clones with MiXCR and kept productive beta chains. Every entry covers one CDR3 protein and lists the most common genes and DNA from its rows. The sample data list approximately 770,000 distinct CDR3 sequences, and roughly 28% of these were observed just once. The ten largest clones take up approximately 14% of the sample. The sequenced sample was cultured CD8+ T cells from PBMCs, obtained from culture after CMV antigen stimulation. The origin of this receptor is a human donor in good health (CMV status not recorded). Some clones in this sample may be carry-over from other donors' samples. The V gene is TRBV10-3 and the J gene is TRBJ1-4, with TRBD1 tentatively as D gene (6 bases match). Here the CDR3 is given as CAISYRASGGHEKLFF. The nucleotides read TGTGCCATCAGTTACAGGGCCTCAGGAGGTCATGAAAAACTGTTTTTT.